The 23 T cell receptor beta chains reported below all come from one sample, sequenced in a study of post-analysis software for immune sequencing data. Study-wide findings and caveats: Roughly five TRBV segments appeared more often in patients than in controls, and TRBV5-6, TRBV5-1 and TRBV20-1 were among these.

No antigen has been identified for these receptors. Sequencing libraries made from TCR beta cDNA carried unique molecular identifiers. In TCRdb, the PCR reads were re-called with MiXCR into one record per CDR3 protein. The sample holds approximately 770,000 distinct CDR3 sequences, 40% to 55% seen once. The sequenced sample consisted of blood. The receptor set was obtained from a girl aged 5-17 years with multiple sclerosis.

The chain is built from TRBV6-5 and TRBJ1-2; D gene unclear. V lost 2 bases to trimming and J lost 8 bases, with 15 bases between them. CDR3 length: 14 amino acids. CDR1 and CDR2 (germline): MNHEY, SVGAGI. The CDR3 spells CASSYKLGDGGYTF. CDR3 bases: TGTGCCAGCAGTTACAAGTTGGGCGATGGCGGCTACACCTTC.

The chain is built from TRBV20-1 and TRBJ2-7; either TRBD1 or TRBD2 may supply D (5 bases each). CDR1 is DFQATT and CDR2 is SNEGSKA in the germline V gene (reference sequence). Trimming stripped 3 bases from V and 5 bases from J, with 20 bases between. This CDR3 is built from 15 residues. The CDR3 reads CSARRHLSGSDEQYF. The CDR3 DNA reads TGCAGTGCTAGGAGACACCTTTCAGGGAGCGACGAGCAGTACTTC.

The chain recombines TRBV7-6 with TRBJ2-3; the match to TRBD1 covers 7 bases. The length of the CDR3 is 16 residues. CDR1 and CDR2 from the germline V gene are SGHVS and FNYEAQ. The junction had 13 bases not matched to a gene; V was cut back by 5 bases and J by 5 bases. CDR3 sequence reads: CASSAPGQADQDTQYF. For the CDR3, the DNA is TGTGCCAGCAGCGCGCCCGGACAGGCGGACCAAGATACGCAGTATTTT.

This clonotype was detected only a few times. The V call is TRBV6-1, the J call TRBJ1-5; possible D gene TRBD1, 5 bases. V dropped 5 bases and J dropped 9 bases, with 20 bases sitting between them. The CDR3 is 15 amino acids. Germline CDR1 MNHNS, CDR2 SASEGT. The CDR3 nucleotides are TGTGCCAGCAGTCTAGCCGGGACCGACCCCGCGCCCCAGCATTTT. Its protein product is CASSLAGTDPAPQHF.

Only a few counts were recorded for this clonotype. The V and J genes are TRBV6-5 and TRBJ1-5; no clear D. Trimming removed 7 bases at V and 6 bases at J, with 13 bases between. The length of the CDR3 is 13 residues. The V gene's germline CDR1 is MNHEY and CDR2 SVGAGI. The CDR3 DNA follows: TGTGCCAGCAATGACAACTCAGGTCAGCCCCAGCATTTT. It yields the protein CASNDNSGQPQHF.

The chain combines TRBV10-3 with TRBJ2-7; 11 bases match TRBD2. The junction had 8 bases not matched to a gene; V was cut back by 1 base and J by 6 bases. This CDR3 is 16 amino acids long. CDR1 is ENHRY, CDR2 SYGVKD, per germline. This CDR3 is CAISELLAGVGGEQYF. DNA for the CDR3: TGTGCCATCAGTGAGTTACTAGCGGGAGTTGGCGGCGAGCAGTACTTC.

This clonotype was observed a few times. This rearrangement joins TRBV12-3 or TRBV12-4 to TRBJ2-5; TRBD2 agrees at 13 bases. With V trimmed by 5 bases and J by 4 bases, 19 bases remained unmatched. This CDR3 has 20 residues. CDR3 protein: CASSTTPGLAGLSRLETQYF. The CDR3 DNA is TGTGCCAGCAGTACGACACCGGGACTAGCGGGATTATCCCGCTTAGAGACCCAGTACTTC.

There are a few counts of this clonotype. The J gene is TRBJ1-5, the V gene TRBV12-3 or TRBV12-4; maybe TRBD1 (6 bases). V was pared by 1 base and J by 7 bases, with 14 bases between. The CDR3 runs to 15 residues. The CDR3 protein is CASSLGGGGDQPQHF. CDR3 nucleotides: TGTGCCAGCAGTTTAGGGGGAGGGGGTGACCAGCCCCAGCATTTT.

This clonotype has just a few counts. V is TRBV6-2 or TRBV6-3 and J is TRBJ2-3, with D maybe TRBD2 (5 bases). CDR1 MNHEY and CDR2 SVGEGT come from the germline V gene. V gave up 0 bases and J gave up 1 base, with 11 bases separating them. The CDR3 is 16 residues long. In DNA form, the CDR3 reads TGTGCCAGCAGTTACTCCAGCGGTTCCGGCACAGATACGCAGTATTTT. The encoded protein is CASSYSSGSGTDTQYF.

The V and J genes are TRBV5-8 and TRBJ2-1; TRBD1 is a possible D gene (6 bases). This CDR3 region has 13 residues. The V gene's germline CDR1 is SGHTS and CDR2 YDEGEE. V lost 4 bases and J lost 5, with 10 bases in between. Here the CDR3 DNA reads TGTGCCAGCAGCCAGGACAGCCACAATGAGCAGTTCTTC. Its protein product is CASSQDSHNEQFF.

The chain couples TRBV2 to TRBJ1-2; D ambiguous. V was pared by 1 base and J by 5 bases, with 17 bases between. The CDR3 runs 16 residues. Germline CDR1 SNHLY, CDR2 FYNNEI. CDR3: CASSEVGLRLAYGYTF. The CDR3 nucleotides are TGTGCCAGCAGTGAAGTCGGCCTCCGACTCGCTTATGGCTACACCTTC.

In this sample, this clonotype turned up a few times. The chain has TRBV12-5 and TRBJ2-3; tentatively, D is TRBD1 or TRBD2 (5 bases each). The length of the CDR3 is 12 residues. Germline assignment: CDR1 LGHNT and CDR2 FRNRAP. DNA of the CDR3: TGTGCAGGGCAGGGAGACACAGATACGCAGTATTTT. Its translation: CAGQGDTDTQYF.

The chain recombines TRBV7-9 with TRBJ2-5; TRBD1 matches 7 bases. The germline gives CDR1 SEHNR, CDR2 FQNEAQ (reference sequence). V was clipped by 3 bases and J by 4 bases; unmatched bases: 17. CDR3 length: 18 amino acids. CDR3 nucleotide sequence: TGTGCCAGCAGCTTTCTGATTGCCACAGGGGCTAAGGTAGAGACCCAGTACTTC. This sequence encodes CASSFLIATGAKVETQYF.

This chain uses TRBV6-1 with TRBJ2-5; TRBD1 matches at 7 bases. CDR1 MNHNS and CDR2 SASEGT come from the germline V gene. The CDR3 has 15 amino acids. After removal of 2 bases from V and 1 base from J, the junction contained 4 bases not matched to a gene. The CDR3, as DNA: TGTGCCAGCAGTGAATTGTGGGACAGCCAAGAGACCCAGTACTTC. The encoded protein is CASSELWDSQETQYF.

The chain carries TRBV13 and TRBJ2-3, with unresolved D. This CDR3 is built from 14 residues. Germline CDR1 and CDR2: PRHDT and FYEKMQ (reference sequence). Trimming pared 5 bases from V and 7 bases from J, leaving 16 bases between. CDR3 sequence reads: CASSLSATAHTQYF. The CDR3 coding sequence is TGTGCCAGCAGCCTAAGTGCCACCGCTCATACGCAGTATTTT.

J is TRBJ2-3 and V is TRBV3-1; D perhaps matches TRBD1 (6 bases). Germline V gives CDR1 LGHDT, CDR2 YNNKEL (reference sequence). The V end was cut by 5 bases, the J end by 8 bases, with 23 bases between. CDR3 length equals 16 residues. The CDR3 DNA sequence: TGTGCCAGCAGCTCAGGGGTCCGCCCGAGGTCAGGTACGCAGTATTTT. This codes for CASSSGVRPRSGTQYF.

The CDR3 sequence: CASSVARGLAGGSPTDTQYF. CDR3 bases: TGTGCCAGCAGCGTAGCACGGGGACTAGCGGGAGGGTCACCCACAGATACGCAGTATTTT. V and J are TRBV9 and TRBJ2-3, with TRBD2 matching 16 bases. This CDR3 contains 20 residues. The V gene end was trimmed by 0 bases and the J gene end by 2 bases; junction bases not matched to a gene: 9. The germline V gene encodes CDR1 SGDLS and CDR2 YYNGEE.

This clonotype showed up just a few times. The chain has TRBV9 and TRBJ2-1, with 12 bases fitting TRBD2. The CDR3 is 15 amino acids. Unmatched junction bases numbered 2, after V lost 0 bases and J lost 7 bases. The germline V gene encodes CDR1 SGDLS and CDR2 YYNGEE. Here the CDR3 DNA reads TGTGCCAGCAGCGTAGAACTAGCGGGAGGAAATGAGCAGTTCTTC. Translated, it gives CASSVELAGGNEQFF.

The chain uses TRBV29-1 and TRBJ2-7; weak D call: TRBD2 (6 bases). This CDR3 spans 14 amino acids. V was cut by 6 bases and J by 0 bases, with 15 bases left in between. Germline assignment: CDR1 SQVTM and CDR2 ANQGSEA. As DNA, the CDR3 is TGCAGCGTGGACGGACTACCCAACTCCTACGAGCAGTACTTC. Its protein product is CSVDGLPNSYEQYF.

This sequence joins TRBV14 and TRBJ1-1; 7 bases agree with TRBD1. The CDR3 covers 16 residues. After removal of 0 bases from V and 4 bases from J, the junction contained 8 bases not matched to a gene. Germline lookup yields CDR1 SGHDN and CDR2 FVKESK. Here the CDR3 reads CASSQDFRQGRTEAFF. Here the CDR3 DNA reads TGTGCCAGCAGCCAAGATTTTCGACAGGGTCGCACTGAAGCTTTCTTT.

This clonotype was seen once. This chain links TRBV7-9 with TRBJ2-3, with no clear D. CDR1 SEHNR and CDR2 FQNEAQ come from the germline V gene (reference sequence). This CDR3 comprises 14 residues. V was pared by 7 bases and J by 3 bases, with 14 bases between. CDR3: CASNLGEYTDTQYF. For the CDR3, the DNA is TGTGCCAGCAACCTCGGAGAGTATACAGATACGCAGTATTTT.

The V call is TRBV7-2, the J call TRBJ2-3; D gene ambiguous. This CDR3 is built from 12 residues. Germline lookup yields CDR1 SGHTA and CDR2 FQGNSA. Between the trimmed V and J ends, which lost 6 bases and 4 bases, there was a span of 8 bases. The CDR3 loop is CASSRFPDTQYF. CDR3 in DNA: TGTGCCAGCAGTCGGTTCCCAGATACGCAGTATTTT. Full variable domain (rest looked up from reference TRBV7-2 and TRBJ2-3): GAGVSQSPSNKVTEKGKDVELRCDPISGHTALYWYRQSLGQGLEFLIYFQGNSAPDKSGLPSDRFSAERTGGSVSTLTIQRTQQEDSAVYLCASSRFPDTQYFGPGTRLTVL.

The chain joins TRBV12-3 or TRBV12-4 to TRBJ2-1; D remains ambiguous. The V end was cut by 3 bases, the J end by 9 bases, with 9 bases between. This CDR3 has 12 residues. The CDR3 DNA reads as TGTGCCAGCAGTTTGTTGGCCGTTGAGCAGTTCTTC. Its translation is CASSLLAVEQFF.